Listed here are 29 T cell receptor beta chains from one sample, sequenced in a study of blood T cell repertoires in COVID-19. TCRdb's table, derived via immunoSEQ multiplex PCR, lists solely in-frame clones and lacks some. The profile shows around 270,000 clones, 88% of them singletons. The specimen was peripheral blood. These TCRs come from a man aged 60 to 75 who had recovered from COVID-19.

The chain combines TRBV4-1 with TRBJ1-2; a weak D match, TRBD1 (5 bases). V shed 4 bases and J shed 7 bases, with 13 bases lying between them. CDR1 is MGHRA, CDR2 YSYEKL, per germline. The CDR3 spans 13 residues. The CDR3 spells CASSLNRNGGYTF. The CDR3 DNA reads as TGCGCCAGCAGCCTAAACAGGAACGGTGGCTACACCTTC.

The rearrangement links TRBV7-2 to TRBJ2-1; the D is unclear. Germline-derived CDR1 and CDR2 are SGHTA and FQGNSA. The CDR3 has 12 residues. With 2 bases removed from V and 7 bases from J, the gap between germline ends came to 6 bases. The CDR3 here is CASSLRFNEQFF. The CDR3 coding sequence is TGTGCCAGCAGCTTACGGTTTAATGAGCAGTTCTTC.

The V and J genes are TRBV5-1 and TRBJ2-7, with no clear D. Trimming removed 0 bases at V and 2 bases at J, with 9 bases between. The CDR3 contains 14 residues. Germline V CDR1 and CDR2: SGHRS, YFSETQ. CDR3 amino acids: CASSLGTSTYEQYF. The CDR3 nucleotides are TGCGCCAGCAGCTTGGGTACGAGTACCTACGAGCAGTACTTC.

This chain uses TRBV6-2 or TRBV6-3 with TRBJ2-5; D is unresolved. Trimming cost V 2 bases and J 5 bases, with 3 bases left between them. Germline V gene lookup returns CDR1 MNHEY and CDR2 SVGEGT. CDR3 length equals 11 residues. This CDR3 reads CASSYGETQYF. The CDR3 DNA reads as TGTGCCAGCAGTTACGGCGAGACCCAGTACTTC.

The chain links TRBV7-8 to TRBJ2-7; D is uncertain. Germline CDR1 SGHVS, CDR2 FQNEAQ. V gave up 1 base and J gave up 0 bases, with 7 bases separating them. CDR3 length: 14 amino acids. The DNA of the CDR3 is TGTGCCAGCAGCTTAGAGACTCACTCCTACGAGCAGTACTTC. Translated, it gives CASSLETHSYEQYF.

This chain connects TRBV3-1 (or the pseudogene TRBV3-2) to TRBJ1-5; perhaps TRBD1 as D (6 bases). Trimming stripped 1 base from V and 5 bases from J, with 6 bases between. This CDR3 contains 13 residues. From germline, CDR1 is LGHDT and CDR2 YNNKEL (reference sequence). The DNA of the CDR3 is TGTGCCAGCAGCCAAGCAGGGGATCAGCCCCAGCATTTT. This sequence encodes CASSQAGDQPQHF.

The chain is built from TRBV5-4 and TRBJ2-2, with D hard to call. V lost 4 bases, J lost 0 bases, and 7 bases lay in between. The germline V gene has CDR1 SGHNT and CDR2 YYREEE (reference sequence). CDR3 length: 14 amino acids. CDR3 nucleotide sequence: TGTGCCAGCAGCCCAGAAGCGAACACCGGGGAGCTGTTTTTT. Translation: CASSPEANTGELFF. Full variable domain (outside the CDR3, taken from reference TRBV5-4 and TRBJ2-2): ETGVTQSPTHLIKTRGQQVTLRCSSQSGHNTVSWYQQALGQGPQFIFQYYREEENGRGNFPPRFSGLQFPNYSSELNVNALELDDSALYLCASSPEANTGELFFGEGSRLTVL.

V is TRBV12-3 or TRBV12-4 and J is TRBJ1-2, with 8 positions matching TRBD1. V lost 3 bases, J lost 8 bases, and 5 bases stayed unmatched. The CDR3 contains 13 residues. The CDR3 sequence: CASSFGQGRGYTF. For the CDR3, the DNA is TGTGCCAGCAGTTTCGGACAGGGCCGCGGCTACACCTTC.

The chain employs TRBV27 and TRBJ2-5; maybe TRBD2 (6 bases). V was trimmed by 3 bases and J by 0 bases, leaving 14 bases between them. The CDR3 covers 16 residues. Germline values: CDR1 MNHEY, CDR2 SMNVEV (reference sequence). CDR3 region: CASSLRRGLYQETQYF. In nucleotides, the CDR3 is TGTGCCAGCAGTTTGCGGCGGGGCCTGTACCAAGAGACCCAGTACTTC.

This clone was detected a few times. The rearrangement links TRBV18 to TRBJ2-1; 7 positions agree with TRBD1. Germline loops: CDR1 KGHSH, CDR2 LQKENI. CDR3 length: 16 amino acids. J lost 0 bases, V lost 5 bases, and 7 bases had no gene match. The CDR3 sequence: CASSSTGTDSYNEQFF. CDR3 DNA sequence: TGTGCCAGCTCATCTACCGGGACAGACTCCTACAATGAGCAGTTCTTC. Full variable domain (rest looked up from reference TRBV18 and TRBJ2-1): NAGVMQNPRHLVRRRGQEARLRCSPMKGHSHVYWYRQLPEEGLKFMVYLQKENIIDESGMPKERFSAEFPKEGPSILRIQQVVRGDSAAYFCASSSTGTDSYNEQFFGPGTRLTVL.

The chain carries TRBV7-2 and TRBJ1-2, with 7 nucleotides matching TRBD1. The CDR3 is made up of 15 amino acids. Per germline, CDR1 SGHTA and CDR2 FQGNSA. V lost 2 bases and J lost 0; bases outside the gene matches: 3. The CDR3 sequence is CASSLKQGPNYGYTF. CDR3 nucleotide sequence: TGTGCCAGCAGCTTAAAACAGGGGCCTAACTATGGCTACACCTTC.

The V and J genes are TRBV24-1 and TRBJ1-2; a weak D match, TRBD1 (5 bases). Germline CDR1 reads KGHDR; CDR2 reads SFDVKD. The length of the CDR3 is 13 residues. Deletions cut 9 bases from V and 5 bases from J, with 15 bases between. The chain's CDR3 is CATGQTDGYGYTF. The CDR3, as DNA: TGTGCCACCGGCCAGACAGATGGATATGGCTACACCTTC.

The gene calls are TRBV6-5 and TRBJ2-5; 7 bases fit TRBD1. This CDR3 comprises 12 residues. Germline-derived CDR1 and CDR2 are MNHEY and SVGAGI. Losses at the gene ends were 6 bases for V and 2 bases for J; bases not matched to a gene: 0. CDR3 amino acids: CASRQGQETQYF. CDR3 DNA: TGTGCCAGCAGACAGGGGCAAGAGACCCAGTACTTC.

The V call is TRBV27, the J call TRBJ2-3; D perhaps matches TRBD2 (5 bases). V was clipped by 7 bases and J by 8 bases, with 19 bases between them. CDR1 and CDR2 (germline): MNHEY, SMNVEV (reference sequence). This CDR3 contains 14 residues. Here the CDR3 DNA reads TGTGCCAGCACCCGAGGAGGATCAGTTGGTACGCAGTATTTT. This translates into CASTRGGSVGTQYF.

The chain recombines TRBV14 with TRBJ2-3; TRBD2 matches at 9 bases. V lost 2 bases and J lost 6; bases outside the gene matches: 6. This CDR3 has 15 amino acids. Germline CDR1 SGHDN, CDR2 FVKESK. CDR3 coding DNA: TGTGCCAGCAGCCAACTGAGCGGGGGGCTTGATACGCAGTATTTT. It codes for CASSQLSGGLDTQYF.

The chain combines TRBV6-4 with TRBJ2-1; no reliable D call. Germline values: CDR1 MRHNA, CDR2 SNTAGT. Deletions cut 2 bases from V and 3 bases from J, with 14 bases between. CDR3 length equals 16 residues. The chain's CDR3 is CASSDPRVAVYNEQFF. The CDR3, as DNA: TGTGCCAGCAGTGACCCCCGGGTCGCAGTCTACAATGAGCAGTTCTTC.

This clone was picked up a small number of times. This chain links TRBV6-1 with TRBJ2-2, with D perhaps matching TRBD1 (5 bases). V was clipped by 1 base and J by 7 bases, with 19 bases between them. CDR3 length equals 17 residues. Germline CDR1 is MNHNS and CDR2 is SASEGT. CDR3 DNA sequence: TGTGCCAGCAGTGAAGGTTGGGGCAGGGAAGGAATCGGGGAGCTGTTTTTT. Amino acid sequence: CASSEGWGREGIGELFF.

V is TRBV19 and J is TRBJ1-1, with D unclear. This CDR3 has 14 residues. Trimming cost V 8 bases and J 1 base, with 14 bases left between them. The germline V gene encodes CDR1 LNHDA and CDR2 SQIVND (reference sequence). The CDR3 region has the DNA TGTGCCAGTCAGCAGTACCCAGGGAACACTGAAGCTTTCTTT. It specifies CASQQYPGNTEAFF.

The chain couples TRBV6-6 to TRBJ1-1, with 7 bases fitting TRBD1. CDR1 and CDR2 from the germline V gene are MNHNY and SVGAGI (reference sequence). Trimming cost V 0 bases and J 7 bases; bases outside gene matches: 5. The CDR3 totals 14 residues. The CDR3 DNA sequence: TGTGCCAGCAGTTACTCGACAGGGCCAGTTGAAGCTTTCTTT. Its translation is CASSYSTGPVEAFF.

This clone was picked up one time. The V gene is TRBV15, the J gene TRBJ2-1; TRBD2 aligns across 10 bases. The CDR3 loop spans 16 amino acids. Unmatched junction bases numbered 8, after V lost 0 bases and J lost 9 bases. The V gene's germline CDR1 is LNHNV and CDR2 YYDKDF (reference sequence). CDR3 nucleotides: TGTGCCACCAGCAGAGATTACAGCGGGGGGGCCCGTGAGCAGTTCTTC. Its translation is CATSRDYSGGAREQFF.

The rearrangement links TRBV11-2 to TRBJ2-5; 9 nucleotides agree with TRBD2. CDR3 length: 15 amino acids. Germline V gene lookup returns CDR1 SGHAT and CDR2 FQNNGV. V was clipped by 5 bases and J by 5 bases; unmatched bases: 9. The CDR3 coding sequence is TGTGCCAGCAGCGTGACTAGCGGCCTCCCGGAGACCCAGTACTTC. The encoded protein is CASSVTSGLPETQYF.

The rearrangement joins TRBV5-6 to TRBJ2-3; D unclear. The V end was cut by 2 bases, the J end by 0 bases, with 7 bases between. Per the germline V gene, CDR1 is SGHDT and CDR2 is YYEEEE. There are 14 residues in the CDR3. The CDR3 DNA reads TGTGCCAGCAGCTTTCTAAAGAGCACAGATACGCAGTATTTT. Translating gives CASSFLKSTDTQYF. Together with reference TRBV5-6 and TRBJ2-3, the CDR3 gives the full variable domain: DAGVTQSPTHLIKTRGQQVTLRCSPKSGHDTVSWYQQALGQGPQFIFQYYEEEERQRGNFPDRFSGHQFPNYSSELNVNALLLGDSALYLCASSFLKSTDTQYFGPGTRLTVL.

J is TRBJ1-1 and V is TRBV6-5, with TRBD1 identical over 9 bases. J was trimmed by 5 bases and V by 2 bases; bases with no gene match: 9. CDR1 is MNHEY, CDR2 SVGAGI, per germline. There are 16 residues in the CDR3. CDR3 DNA sequence: TGTGCCAGCAGTTACACGGGGAACAGGGGGCTAACTGAAGCTTTCTTT. Translating gives CASSYTGNRGLTEAFF.

This chain joins TRBV27 and TRBJ1-4; the match to TRBD1 covers 10 bases. Trimming removed 5 bases from V and 6 bases from J; junction bases left unmatched: 3. Germline-derived CDR1 and CDR2 are MNHEY and SMNVEV (reference sequence). This CDR3 spans 14 amino acids. Written as DNA, the CDR3 is TGTGCCAGCAGTCCGGGACAGGGGTATGAAAAACTGTTTTTT. This codes for CASSPGQGYEKLFF.

This clone was seen just once. The chain recombines TRBV5-4 with TRBJ1-3, with D perhaps matching TRBD1 (5 bases). The V end was cut by 0 bases, the J end by 7 bases, with 11 bases between. Germline-derived CDR1 and CDR2 are SGHNT and YYREEE (reference sequence). The CDR3 has 14 amino acids. CDR3 in amino acids: CASSLAARGNTIYF. The DNA for the CDR3 is TGTGCCAGCAGCTTGGCGGCTCGGGGGAACACCATATATTTT.

The chain joins TRBV6-2 or TRBV6-3 to TRBJ2-5, with 7 nucleotides matching TRBD1. V gave up 6 bases and J gave up 4 bases; unmatched junction bases: 11. Germline V gene sequence: CDR1 MNHEY, CDR2 SVGEGT. CDR3 length: 15 amino acids. CDR3 nucleotides: TGTGCCAGCAGCCCGATGACAGGGTCTTCAGAGACCCAGTACTTC. Its translation: CASSPMTGSSETQYF.

This clone was observed a few times. One end of the junction does not line up with germline, which may come from a read error. The V call is TRBV7-3, the J call TRBJ2-1, with D possibly matching TRBD1 (6 bases). The CDR3 sequence is 13 residues long. CDR1 SGHTA and CDR2 FQGTGA come from the germline V gene. The DNA of the CDR3 is TGTGCCAGCAGCCTAACTACAGGGCGTGAGCAGTTCTTC. Protein sequence: CASSLTTGREQFF.

This chain joins TRBV27 and TRBJ2-3, with 7 bases that match TRBD1. This CDR3 is built from 15 residues. V trimming: 6 bases; J trimming: 2 bases; junction bases outside the gene matches: 8. Germline CDR1 and CDR2: MNHEY and SMNVEV (reference sequence). The DNA of the CDR3 is TGTGCCAGCAGACCGGCGACAGGGCTCACAGATACGCAGTATTTT. This encodes CASRPATGLTDTQYF.

V usage is TRBV18 and J usage is TRBJ1-1; D is possibly TRBD1 (6 bases). Trimming stripped 1 base from V and 0 bases from J, with 15 bases between. Germline V gene lookup returns CDR1 KGHSH and CDR2 LQKENI. The CDR3 has 17 residues. CDR3 coding DNA: TGTGCCAGCTCACCACAAACAGGGATGGCCCTGAACACTGAAGCTTTCTTT. Translating it yields CASSPQTGMALNTEAFF. Full variable domain (outside the CDR3, taken from reference TRBV18 and TRBJ1-1): NAGVMQNPRHLVRRRGQEARLRCSPMKGHSHVYWYRQLPEEGLKFMVYLQKENIIDESGMPKERFSAEFPKEGPSILRIQQVVRGDSAAYFCASSPQTGMALNTEAFFGQGTRLTVV.